This is a list of T cell receptor beta chains from one sample in a study of graft-versus-host responses after intestinal transplantation. These receptors are not linked to any known antigen. Profiled with immunoSEQ multiplex PCR; TCRdb holds only in-frame clones, not every one. The table records around 89,000 clones, 85% to 95% of them present only once. The sample in question was unstimulated CD8+ T cells sorted from spleen or lymph node cells, obtained before transplant. Source of these receptors: a human donor who was the organ donor for an intestinal transplant. The CDR3 runs from the conserved cysteine through the conserved F or W. D genes are given only for firm matches. For some rows the clone size is stated as once, few or many, or as a class when expanded; others skip it.

>-|TRBJ2-5|-|TRBV28
TGTGCCAGCAGTCGGGACAAGGGGCCGGAGACCCAGTACTTC
CASSRDKGPETQYF
>-|TRBJ2-7|-|TRBV7-2
TGTGCCAGCAGTTCCAGGGTTGGAACGACCTACGAGCAGTACTTC
CASSSRVGTTYEQYF
>few|TRBJ2-1|-|TRBV7-9
TGTGCCAGCAGCTTAGGACTGAATGAGCAGTTCTTC
CASSLGLNEQFF
>-|TRBJ2-7|TRBD1|TRBV6-5
TGTGCCAGCAGCTCCGGGACAGGGGTCTACAACGAGCAGTACTTC
CASSSGTGVYNEQYF
>-|TRBJ2-3|TRBD2|TRBV4-1
TGCGCCAGCAGCCAAGTCGCAATAGCGGGGTTTACAGATACGCAGTATTTT
CASSQVAIAGFTDTQYF
>-|TRBJ2-1|-|TRBV7-3
TGTGCCAGCAGCTTATCGGGGAGCTCCTACAATGAGCAGTTCTTC
CASSLSGSSYNEQFF
>-|TRBJ2-7|-|TRBV28
TGTGCCAGCTCCCTTCGTTTCTACGAGCAGTACTTC
CASSLRFYEQYF
>-|TRBJ1-5|TRBD1|TRBV6-1
TGTGCCAGCAGTGAAGTATCAGTGGGACAGGGTCGTCAGCCCCAGCATTTT
CASSEVSVGQGRQPQHF
>-|TRBJ1-1|-|TRBV10-3
TGTGCCATCAGTGGGACGGGAATGAACACTGAAGCTTTCTTT
CAISGTGMNTEAFF
>-|TRBJ2-5|TRBD2|TRBV27
TGTGCCAGCCACGGGGGGACTCAAGAGACCCAGTACTTC
CASHGGTQETQYF
>-|TRBJ1-3|-|TRBV23-1
TGCGCCACCCCGAAGGGGACTGGAAACACCATATATTTT
CATPKGTGNTIYF
>once|TRBJ2-7|-|TRBV27
TGTGCCAGCAGTTTACAGGACAGCTCCTACGAGCAGTACTTC
CASSLQDSSYEQYF
>-|TRBJ1-1|TRBD1|TRBV6-1
TGTGCCAGTCGGACAGGGAATTTAAACACTGAAGCTTTCTTT
CASRTGNLNTEAFF
>-|TRBJ1-1|-|TRBV4-3
TGCGCCAGCAGCCAAGATCGAGGGTACGACACTGAAGCTTTCTTT
CASSQDRGYDTEAFF
>-|TRBJ2-1|TRBD2|TRBV9
TGTGCCAGCAGCGTAGAAGTTAGCGGGGCCTACAATGAGCAGTTCTTC
CASSVEVSGAYNEQFF
>-|TRBJ1-1|-|TRBV10-3
TGTGCCACGCAGCCGGGACATCTCACCCGGGCAGCTTTCTTT
CATQPGHLTRAAFF
>-|TRBJ1-2|TRBD1|TRBV4-1
TGCGCCAGCAGGGTACGGGACAGTCCTAACTATGGCTACACCTTC
CASRVRDSPNYGYTF
>few|TRBJ1-1|-|TRBV29-1
TGCAGCGTTGACAGACAGTACACTGAAGCTTTCTTT
CSVDRQYTEAFF
>-|TRBJ1-6|-|TRBV27
TGTGCCAGCAGCAAGGGGATTTCACCCCTCCACTTT
CASSKGISPLHF
>-|TRBJ1-4|TRBD1|TRBV19
TGTGCCAGTAGCCCAGACAGGGTAACTAATGAAAAACTGTTTTTT
CASSPDRVTNEKLFF
>-|TRBJ2-5|TRBD1|TRBV7-2
TGTGCCAGCAGCACCTGGGACAGCCCACAAGAGACCCAGTACTTC
CASSTWDSPQETQYF
>-|TRBJ1-6|TRBD1|TRBV27
TGTGCCAGCAGTCTCGGACAGGGGAGGGGCTCCTATAATTCACCCCTCCACTTT
CASSLGQGRGSYNSPLHF
>-|TRBJ2-5|-|TRBV7-8
TGTGCCAGCAGCTTTTATCCAGGGTGGAGAGAGACCCAGTACTTC
CASSFYPGWRETQYF
>-|TRBJ2-1|-|TRBV7-9
TGTGCCAGCAGCTTAGGGCCGGGGGTGGTGGGAAATGAGCAGTTCTTC
CASSLGPGVVGNEQFF
>-|TRBJ2-5|TRBD2|TRBV4-1
TGCGCCAGCAGCCAAGTCGGGGGGGCTCAAGGGACCCAGTACTTC
CASSQVGGAQGTQYF
>-|TRBJ2-1|-|TRBV28
TGTGCCAGCTCACGACTAGGACCCTCAAACAATGAGCAGTTCTTC
CASSRLGPSNNEQFF
>-|TRBJ1-1|TRBD1|TRBV18
TGTGCCAGCTCACCATGGGCAGGGGGTCACACTGAAGCTTTCTTT
CASSPWAGGHTEAFF
>once|TRBJ2-3|-|TRBV7-3
TGTGCCAGCAGCTTAACCGGTAGCGGCCTAGATACGCAGTATTTT
CASSLTGSGLDTQYF
>-|TRBJ1-1|-|TRBV27
TGTGCCAGCAGTCGGGGTGCCACTGAAGCTTTCTTT
CASSRGATEAFF
>-|TRBJ2-3|TRBD2|TRBV4-1
TGCGCCAGCAGTCTAATGGGTTCGGGGGGGCGGGCAGATACGCAGTATTTT
CASSLMGSGGRADTQYF
>-|TRBJ1-2|-|TRBV4-3
TGCGCCAGCAGCCCTGGATCAGGAAACTATGGCTACACCTTC
CASSPGSGNYGYTF
>once|TRBJ2-7|-|TRBV27
TGTGCCAGCAGCCGCAGGGGACACGAGCAGTACTTC
CASSRRGHEQYF
>-|TRBJ2-7|TRBD1|TRBV19
TGTGCCAGTAGTTTCGGGACAGGACCCTACGAGCAGTACTTC
CASSFGTGPYEQYF
>few|TRBJ1-5|-|TRBV19
TGTGCCACCAAAGTAGCAGGGCTGGGCAATCAGCCCCAGCATTTT
CATKVAGLGNQPQHF
>once|TRBJ2-7|-|TRBV15
TGTGCCACCAGCAGAGGGGGCGGTAGCGGCGAGCAGTACTTC
CATSRGGGSGEQYF
>-|TRBJ1-1|TRBD1|TRBV7-2
TGTGCCAGCAGCTTAAGAGGAAGACAGGGGAGGGCTGAAGCTTTCTTT
CASSLRGRQGRAEAFF
>-|TRBJ1-5|-|TRBV28
TGTGCCAGCAGTTTATTCCGGGGTAGCAATCAGCCCCAGCATTTT
CASSLFRGSNQPQHF
>-|TRBJ1-2|TRBD1|TRBV4-3
TGCGCCAGCAGCCCGGGGACAGGGCGCTATGGCTACACCTTC
CASSPGTGRYGYTF
>-|TRBJ2-5|TRBD1|TRBV7-9
TGTGCCAGCAGCCCGTACAGGGGGGCCGCCGGTGAGACCCAGTACTTC
CASSPYRGAAGETQYF
>-|TRBJ2-3|TRBD2|TRBV4-1
TGCGCCAGCAGCCCGGGGGGAGATACGCAGTATTTT
CASSPGGDTQYF
>-|TRBJ2-3|TRBD2|TRBV27
TGTGCCAGCGCCAGCGGGGGGCCAGTCACAGATACGCAGTATTTT
CASASGGPVTDTQYF
>-|TRBJ1-2|-|TRBV5-1
TGCGCCAGCAGCTTCGGGGACTATGGCTACACCTTC
CASSFGDYGYTF
>-|TRBJ2-1|TRBD2|TRBV9
TGTGCCAGCAGCCTCAGCGGGGGGGCGAATGAGCAGTTCTTC
CASSLSGGANEQFF
>once|TRBJ1-2|TRBD1|TRBV13
TGTGCCAGCAGCCTGGACAGGGGGTATGGCTACACCTTC
CASSLDRGYGYTF
>-|TRBJ1-2|-|TRBV11-2
TGTGCCAGCAGCTTAGGTGGCAGGAGCTACACCTTC
CASSLGGRSYTF
>-|TRBJ2-3|-|TRBV4-2
TGTGCCAGCAGCCATGCCAGGGTAGGGAACACAGATACGCAGTATTTT
CASSHARVGNTDTQYF
>-|TRBJ1-1|TRBD1|TRBV5-1
TGCGCCAGCAGCGCCGGACAGGGTCGGACTGAAGCTTTCTTT
CASSAGQGRTEAFF
>-|TRBJ2-2|-|TRBV6-5
TGTGCCAGTGCCAATGGGCCCAACACCGGGGAGCTGTTTTTT
CASANGPNTGELFF
>-|TRBJ2-3|-|TRBV4-3
TGCGCCAGCAGCCAAGATTCGGGTATAGATACGCAGTATTTT
CASSQDSGIDTQYF
>-|TRBJ1-5|-|TRBV2
TGTGCCAGCAGTGAACGTTATAGCAATCAGCCCCAGCATTTT
CASSERYSNQPQHF
>-|TRBJ1-1|TRBD1|TRBV6-5
TGTGCCACGCAATGGGGACAGGGAGAAACTGAAGCTTTCTTT
CATQWGQGETEAFF
>-|TRBJ1-5|-|TRBV5-5
TGTGCCAGCAGCTCGACACCAAATAGCAATCAGCCCCAGCATTTT
CASSSTPNSNQPQHF
>-|TRBJ1-2|-|TRBV6-1
TGTGCCAGCAGTGCCCAGGTATTAGGTAACTATGGCTACACCTTC
CASSAQVLGNYGYTF
>-|TRBJ1-2|-|TRBV7-2
TGTGCCAGCAGCTTAGCGGACAGAGTATACGGCTACACCTTC
CASSLADRVYGYTF
>once|TRBJ2-7|TRBD1|TRBV4-1
TGCGCCAGCAGCCAAGCCGGACAGGGTTACGAGCAGTACTTC
CASSQAGQGYEQYF
>-|TRBJ2-2|-|TRBV4-1
TGCGCCAGCAGCCAAGATATCGGGGAGCTGTTTTTT
CASSQDIGELFF
>-|TRBJ2-1|TRBD1|TRBV5-6
TGTGCCAGCAGTTTGGACAGGGGGGGCAATGAGCAGTTCTTC
CASSLDRGGNEQFF
>-|TRBJ2-7|-|TRBV2
TGTGCCAGCAGTGAATGGGGAGACGGAAGCTACGAGCAGTACTTC
CASSEWGDGSYEQYF
>-|TRBJ2-1|-|TRBV7-6
TGTGCCAGCAGCACAATTTACGATGAGCAGTTCTTC
CASSTIYDEQFF